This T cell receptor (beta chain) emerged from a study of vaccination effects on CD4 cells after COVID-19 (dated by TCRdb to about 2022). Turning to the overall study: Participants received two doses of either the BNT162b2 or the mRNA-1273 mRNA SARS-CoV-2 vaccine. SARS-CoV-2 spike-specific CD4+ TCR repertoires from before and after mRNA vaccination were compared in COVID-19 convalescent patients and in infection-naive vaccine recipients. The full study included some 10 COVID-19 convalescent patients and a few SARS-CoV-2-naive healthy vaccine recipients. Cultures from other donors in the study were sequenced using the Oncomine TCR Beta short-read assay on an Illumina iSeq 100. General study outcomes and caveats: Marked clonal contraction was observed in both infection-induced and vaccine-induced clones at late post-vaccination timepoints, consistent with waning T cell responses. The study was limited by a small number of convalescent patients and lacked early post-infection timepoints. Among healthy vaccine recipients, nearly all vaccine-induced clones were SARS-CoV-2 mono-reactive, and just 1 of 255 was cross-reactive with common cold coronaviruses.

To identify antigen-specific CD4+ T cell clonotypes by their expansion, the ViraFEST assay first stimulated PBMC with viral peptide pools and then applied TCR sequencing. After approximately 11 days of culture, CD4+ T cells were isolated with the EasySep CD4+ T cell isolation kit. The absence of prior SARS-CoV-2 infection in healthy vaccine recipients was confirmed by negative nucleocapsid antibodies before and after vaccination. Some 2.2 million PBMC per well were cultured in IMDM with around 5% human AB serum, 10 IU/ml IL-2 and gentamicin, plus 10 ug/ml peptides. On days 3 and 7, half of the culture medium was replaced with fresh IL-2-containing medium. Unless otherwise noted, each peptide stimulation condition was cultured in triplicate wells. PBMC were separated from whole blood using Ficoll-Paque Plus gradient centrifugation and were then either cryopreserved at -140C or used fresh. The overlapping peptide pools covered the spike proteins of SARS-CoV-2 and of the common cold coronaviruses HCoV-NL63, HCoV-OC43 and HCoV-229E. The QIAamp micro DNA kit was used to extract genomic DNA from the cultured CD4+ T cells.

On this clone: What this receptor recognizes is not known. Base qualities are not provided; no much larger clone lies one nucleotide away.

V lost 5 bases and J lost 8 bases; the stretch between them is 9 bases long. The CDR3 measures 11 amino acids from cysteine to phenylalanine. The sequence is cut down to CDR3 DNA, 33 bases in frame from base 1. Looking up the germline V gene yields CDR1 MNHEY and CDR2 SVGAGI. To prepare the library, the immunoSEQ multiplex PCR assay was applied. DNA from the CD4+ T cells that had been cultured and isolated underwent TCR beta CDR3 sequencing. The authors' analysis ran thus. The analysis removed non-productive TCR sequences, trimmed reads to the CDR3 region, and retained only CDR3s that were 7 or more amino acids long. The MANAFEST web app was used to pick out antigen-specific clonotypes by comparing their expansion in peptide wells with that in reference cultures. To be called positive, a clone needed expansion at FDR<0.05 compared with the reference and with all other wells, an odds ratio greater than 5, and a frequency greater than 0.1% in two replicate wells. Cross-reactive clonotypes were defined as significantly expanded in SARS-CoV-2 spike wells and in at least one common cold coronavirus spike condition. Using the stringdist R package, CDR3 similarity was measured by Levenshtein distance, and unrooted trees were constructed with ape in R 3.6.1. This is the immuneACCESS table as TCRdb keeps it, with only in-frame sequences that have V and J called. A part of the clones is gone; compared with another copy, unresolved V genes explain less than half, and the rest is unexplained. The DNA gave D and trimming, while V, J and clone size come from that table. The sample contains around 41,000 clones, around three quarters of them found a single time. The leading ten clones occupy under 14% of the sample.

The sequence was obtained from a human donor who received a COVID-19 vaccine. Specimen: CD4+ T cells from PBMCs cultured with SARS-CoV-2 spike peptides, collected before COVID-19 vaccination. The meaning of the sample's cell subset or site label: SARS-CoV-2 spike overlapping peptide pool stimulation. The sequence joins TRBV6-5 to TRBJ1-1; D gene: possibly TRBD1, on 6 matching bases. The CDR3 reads CASSNTGEAFF. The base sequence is TGTGCCAGCAGTAACACAGGGGAAGCTTTCTTT.